The 4 T cell receptor beta chains in this list originate from one sample, sequenced in a study of OX40 agonist ivuxolimab in advanced cancers. TCRdb's copy holds only in-frame clones and misses some; the assay was immunoSEQ multiplex PCR. The sample records fewer than 55,000 clones, 70% to 90% being singletons. Sample: CD4+ or CD8+ T cells sorted from blood, taken in a trial of the OX40 agonist ivuxolimab. Receptors were obtained from an adult with an advanced solid tumor such as melanoma, head and neck, liver or kidney cancer.

The chain uses TRBV4-3 and TRBJ2-1; D remains ambiguous. Looked up from germline, CDR1 is LGHNA and CDR2 is YSLEER. The V end lost 1 base, the J end lost 6 bases, and 13 bases lay between the germline ends. The CDR3 covers 15 residues. The CDR3 DNA is TGCGCCAGCAGCCAAGGGACCCAAGCCGGCAATGAGCAGTTCTTC. Translation gives CASSQGTQAGNEQFF.

V gene TRBV6-5 combines with J gene TRBJ1-1; D is uncertain. V lost 4 bases and J lost 7, with 10 bases in between. Germline CDR1 and CDR2: MNHEY and SVGAGI. This CDR3 contains 12 residues. This chain's CDR3 is CASSSSAVEAFF. The CDR3 DNA follows: TGTGCCAGCAGTTCGTCAGCAGTTGAAGCTTTCTTT.

The J gene is TRBJ2-7, the V gene TRBV2; TRBD1 might be the D (6 bases). The V and J ends lost 6 bases and 0 bases respectively, with 9 bases between them. Germline CDR1 SNHLY, CDR2 FYNNEI. The CDR3 is 13 residues long. For the CDR3, the DNA is TGTGCCAGCAGAGGGGGAATCTCCTACGAGCAGTACTTC. It is translated as CASRGGISYEQYF.

This clone has just a few counts. The rearrangement joins TRBV6-4 to TRBJ2-3, with D perhaps matching TRBD2 (5 bases). Germline V CDR1 and CDR2: MRHNA, SNTAGT. V dropped 3 bases and J dropped 0 bases, with 10 bases sitting between them. The CDR3 has 15 amino acids. CDR3 sequence reads: CASSESGGSTDTQYF. In nucleotides, the CDR3 is TGTGCCAGCAGTGAGTCGGGCGGGAGCACAGATACGCAGTATTTT.